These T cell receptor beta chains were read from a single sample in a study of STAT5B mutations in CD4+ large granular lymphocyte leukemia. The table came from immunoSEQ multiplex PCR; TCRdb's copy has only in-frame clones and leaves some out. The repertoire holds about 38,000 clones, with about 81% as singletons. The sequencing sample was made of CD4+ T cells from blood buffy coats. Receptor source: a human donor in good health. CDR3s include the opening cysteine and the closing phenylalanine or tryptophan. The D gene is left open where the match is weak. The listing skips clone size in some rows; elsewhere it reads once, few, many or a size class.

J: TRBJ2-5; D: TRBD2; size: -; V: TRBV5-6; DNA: TGTGCCAGCAGCTTAGTTCTAGCGGGAGGGCCCGAGCAAGAGACCCAGTACTTC; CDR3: CASSLVLAGGPEQETQYF
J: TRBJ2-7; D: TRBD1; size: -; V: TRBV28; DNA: TGTGCCAGCAGGCTACCGGGACAGGGCGCTTCCTACGAGCAGTACTTC; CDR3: CASRLPGQGASYEQYF
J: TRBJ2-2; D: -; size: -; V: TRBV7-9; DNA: -; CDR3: CASSFFSGAFGNGELFF
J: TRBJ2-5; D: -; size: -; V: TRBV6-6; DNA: TGTGCCAGCAGTTCCGGCTTGGGGGTCCAAGAGACCCAGTACTTC; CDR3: CASSSGLGVQETQYF
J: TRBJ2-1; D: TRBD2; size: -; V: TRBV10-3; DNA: TGTGCCATCAAAGGACTAGCGGGAGAAGAGGGGGTCAATGAGCAGTTCTTC; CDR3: CAIKGLAGEEGVNEQFF
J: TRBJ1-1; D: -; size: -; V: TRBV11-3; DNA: TGTGCCAGCAGCTTAGGAGGGGTGAACACTGAAGCTTTCTTT; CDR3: CASSLGGVNTEAFF
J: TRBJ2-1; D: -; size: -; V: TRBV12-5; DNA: TGTGCTAGTGGTTTGACGTTGTCCGTTCTTGGGAGCTCCGGCTCCTACAATGAGCAGTTCTTC; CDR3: CASGLTLSVLGSSGSYNEQFF
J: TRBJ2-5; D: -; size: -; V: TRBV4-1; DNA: TGCGCCAGCAGCCAGAAGGTCGGGGGTGGGGAGACCCAGTACTTC; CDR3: CASSQKVGGGETQYF
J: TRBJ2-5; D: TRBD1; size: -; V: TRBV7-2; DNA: TGTGCCAGCAGTTACCAGGGGGCGGGGGAGACCCAGTACTTC; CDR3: CASSYQGAGETQYF
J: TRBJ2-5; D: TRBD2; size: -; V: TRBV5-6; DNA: TGTGCCAGCAGCTCTCTAGCGGGAGCTGTGACCCAGTACTTC; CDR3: CASSSLAGAVTQYF
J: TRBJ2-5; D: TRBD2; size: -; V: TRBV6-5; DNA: TGTGCCAGCAGTTACGGACTAGCGGGAAATTCGGAGACCCAGTACTTC; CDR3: CASSYGLAGNSETQYF
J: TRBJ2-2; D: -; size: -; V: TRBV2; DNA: TGTGCCAGCAGTGTTCAGGGGGGAACCGGGGAGCTGTTTTTT; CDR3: CASSVQGGTGELFF
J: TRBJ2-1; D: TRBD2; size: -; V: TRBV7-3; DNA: TGTGCCAGCAGCTTAATGGGTGTAGGGCGGGAGGATCGCTACAATGAGCAGTTCTTC; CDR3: CASSLMGVGREDRYNEQFF
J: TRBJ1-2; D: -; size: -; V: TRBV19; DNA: TGTGCCAGTAGTCCGCGGGGGGACTATGGCTACACCTTC; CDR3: CASSPRGDYGYTF
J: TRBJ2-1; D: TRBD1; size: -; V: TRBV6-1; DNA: TGTGCCAGCAGAGGACAGGCACGCTCCTACAATGAGCAGTTCTTC; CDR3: CASRGQARSYNEQFF
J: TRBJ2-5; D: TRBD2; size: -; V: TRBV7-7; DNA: TGTGCTAGCAGCTTACAAGCGGGAGGTCGGGAGACCCAGTACTTC; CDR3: CASSLQAGGRETQYF
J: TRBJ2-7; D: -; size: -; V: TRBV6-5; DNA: TGTGCCAGCAGTTACTCGAGGGGGGGTTACTACGAGCAGTACTTC; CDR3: CASSYSRGGYYEQYF
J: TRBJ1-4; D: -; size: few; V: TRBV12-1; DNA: TGTGCCAGCAGTCCTCCGTATGAAAAACTGTTTTTT; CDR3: CASSPPYEKLFF
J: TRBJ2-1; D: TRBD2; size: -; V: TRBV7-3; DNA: TGTGCCAGCAGCGAGGGAGGGCCCTGGGATGAGCAGTTCTTC; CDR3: CASSEGGPWDEQFF
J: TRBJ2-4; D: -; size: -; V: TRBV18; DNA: TGTGCCAGCTCACCACCCGATGTCCTCGGGAACATTCAGTACTTC; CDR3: CASSPPDVLGNIQYF
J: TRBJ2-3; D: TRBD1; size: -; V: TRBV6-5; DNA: TGTGCCAGCACCACCGGGACAGCCACAGATACGCAGTATTTT; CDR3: CASTTGTATDTQYF